This T cell receptor beta chain was documented in a study of beta chain features in type 1 diabetes. For the study at large: In age, gender and cell yields, patients were similar to healthy donors. Findings and caveats of the study: Patients' naive, central memory and Treg TCRB repertoires seemed closer to one another than those of healthy donors.

A note on this clone: Its antigen remains unknown.

Trimming cost V 0 bases and J 6 bases, with 8 bases left between them. From germline, CDR1 is MGHRA and CDR2 YSYEKL. This CDR3 has 13 amino acids. Averaging around 120 mL, one heparinised blood draw came from each individual donor. cDNA synthesis used the whole RNA isolate, giving expressed TCRB sequences. The repertoire was sequenced with immunoSEQ multiplex PCR; TCRdb's copy has only in-frame clones and lacks some. The sample holds hundreds of thousands of clones; roughly a sixth are singletons and the top ten take under 0.095%. The chain employs TRBV4-1 and TRBJ1-1; D gene uncertain. The TCR originated in a young man in good health. Sequenced input: naive CD4+ T cells from blood. The CDR3 region is CASSQEDRSEAFF. The DNA of the CDR3 is TGCGCCAGCAGCCAAGAAGACCGATCTGAAGCTTTCTTT.